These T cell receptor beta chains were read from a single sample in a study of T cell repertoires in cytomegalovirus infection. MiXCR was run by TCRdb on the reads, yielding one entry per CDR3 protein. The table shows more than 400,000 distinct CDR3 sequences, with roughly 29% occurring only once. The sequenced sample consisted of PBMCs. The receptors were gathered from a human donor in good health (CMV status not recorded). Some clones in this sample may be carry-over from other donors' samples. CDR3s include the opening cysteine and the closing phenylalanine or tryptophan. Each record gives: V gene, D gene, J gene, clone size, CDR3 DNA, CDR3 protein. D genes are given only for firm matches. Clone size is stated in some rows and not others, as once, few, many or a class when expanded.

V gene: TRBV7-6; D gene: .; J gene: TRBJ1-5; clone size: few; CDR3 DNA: TGTGCCAGCAGCTTTCCGGGGGGGGGTCAGCCCCAGCATTTT; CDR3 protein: CASSFPGGGQPQHF
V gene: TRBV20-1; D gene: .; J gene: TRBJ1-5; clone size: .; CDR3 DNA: TGCAGTGCTAGTAGCGGGGGAAATCAGCCCCAGCATTTT; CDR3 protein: CSASSGGNQPQHF
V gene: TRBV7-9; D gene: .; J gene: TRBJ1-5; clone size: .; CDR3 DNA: TGTGCCAGCAGCTTATTCGGCAGGGAGGACAATCAGCCCCAGCATTTT; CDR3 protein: CASSLFGREDNQPQHF
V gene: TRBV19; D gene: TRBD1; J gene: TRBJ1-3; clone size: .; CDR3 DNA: TGTGCCAGTAGCCAGGGGGCGCGGAACACCATATATTTT; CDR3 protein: CASSQGARNTIYF
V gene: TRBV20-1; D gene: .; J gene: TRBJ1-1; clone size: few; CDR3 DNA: TGCAGTGCTAGTGTAGGGGCGAACACTGAAGCTTTCTTT; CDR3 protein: CSASVGANTEAFF
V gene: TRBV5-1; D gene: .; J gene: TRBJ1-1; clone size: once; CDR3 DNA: TGCGCCAGCAGCTTTGGGACGGAGGGCACTGAAGCTTTCTTT; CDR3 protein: CASSFGTEGTEAFF
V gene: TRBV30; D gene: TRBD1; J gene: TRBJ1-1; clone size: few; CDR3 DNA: TGTGCCTGGAACAAGGGGGCAGTAGACACTGAAGCTTTCTTT; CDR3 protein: CAWNKGAVDTEAFF
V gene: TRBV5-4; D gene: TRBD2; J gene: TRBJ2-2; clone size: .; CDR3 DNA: TGTGCCAGCAGCGGGACTAGCGGGTACACCGGGGAGCTGTTTTTT; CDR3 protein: CASSGTSGYTGELFF
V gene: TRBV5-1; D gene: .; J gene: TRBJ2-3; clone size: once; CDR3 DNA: TGCGCCAGCAGCTTGGATATGGCAGGGGCAGATACGCAGTATTTT; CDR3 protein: CASSLDMAGADTQYF
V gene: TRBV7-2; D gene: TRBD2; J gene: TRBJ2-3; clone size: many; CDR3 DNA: TGTGCCAGCAGCATCCTAGCGGGAGACACAGATACGCAGTATTTT; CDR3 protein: CASSILAGDTDTQYF